This T cell receptor beta chain is from a study of cytomegalovirus exposure and HLA in healthy donors. CDR1 is SGHAT, CDR2 FQNNGV, per germline. This CDR3 has 16 amino acids. Trimming at V came to 5 bases and at J to 4 bases, leaving 4 bases not matched to a gene. This clone was counted once. Clones were sequenced by immunoSEQ multiplex PCR, and TCRdb holds only the in-frame ones, with some missing. The table records about 170,000 clones, more than 75% of them present only once. V is TRBV11-2 and J is TRBJ2-2, with 13 bases fitting TRBD2. The sequencing input was PBMCs. The source of this sequence is a woman aged 25 to 45 in good health and CMV-seronegative. DNA for the CDR3: TGTGCCAGCAGCCTACTAGCGGGGGGGCCCACCGGGGAGCTGTTTTTT. Encoded protein: CASSLLAGGPTGELFF.